The 9 T cell receptor beta chains reported below all come from one sample, sequenced in a study of CD8+CD57+ T cells in acquired aplastic anemia. CD8+CD57+ cell expansion, shown by flow cytometry, had occurred in the patients selected for sequencing. Genomic DNA was employed as the template in profiling TCR beta VDJ and CDR3. TCRdb recomputed calls from the reads with MiXCR, one row per CDR3 protein. Among over 150,000 distinct CDR3 sequences, about two thirds were seen once, and the ten largest hold 35% to 60%. The source material was sorted CD4+, CD8+, or CD8+CD57+ T cells (not recorded which) from PBMCs. Source of these receptors: a human donor with aplastic anemia.

CDR3 in DNA: TGTGCCAGCAGTTTACAGTACGAGCAGTACTTC. Translating gives CASSLQYEQYF. This chain uses TRBV12-3 or TRBV12-4 with TRBJ2-7; D is unresolved. Between the trimmed V and J ends, which lost 2 bases and 4 bases, there was a span of 3 bases. The CDR3 length is 11 residues.

The chain recombines TRBV19 with TRBJ1-5, with a weak D call TRBD1 (6 bases). V was trimmed by 3 bases and J by 5 bases, leaving 11 bases between them. The CDR3 is 14 residues long. The germline V gene encodes CDR1 LNHDA and CDR2 SQIVND (reference sequence). CDR3 region: CASSIGGGDQPQHF. DNA of the CDR3: TGTGCCAGTAGTATTGGGGGCGGGGATCAGCCCCAGCATTTT.

The rearrangement links TRBV19 to TRBJ2-1; 12 nucleotides agree with TRBD2. The V segment lost 5 bases and the J segment 9 bases; nucleotides outside the gene matches: 11. The CDR3 runs to 16 residues. Germline loops: CDR1 LNHDA, CDR2 SQIVND (reference sequence). CDR3 loop: CASSFPLAGGPGEQFF. In DNA, the CDR3 is TGTGCCAGTAGTTTCCCTCTAGCGGGGGGGCCAGGTGAGCAGTTCTTC.

This chain links TRBV7-9 with TRBJ2-5, with D perhaps TRBD2 (6 bases). Trimming stripped 3 bases from V and 4 bases from J, with 9 bases between. The CDR3 sequence is 13 residues long. The germline CDR1 and CDR2 sequences are SEHNR and FQNEAQ (reference sequence). DNA for the CDR3: TGTGCCAGCAGCTTGGCGGGGACAGAGACCCAGTACTTC. It translates to CASSLAGTETQYF. The whole variable domain, remainder taken from reference TRBV7-9 and TRBJ2-5, is DTGVSQNPRHKITKRGQNVTFRCDPISEHNRLYWYRQTLGQGPEFLTYFQNEAQLEKSRLLSDRFSAERPKGSFSTLEIQRTEQGDSAMYLCASSLAGTETQYFGPGTRLLVL.

This clonotype turned up a few times. The rearrangement uses TRBV15 and TRBJ1-1; D unclear. Trimming removed 8 bases at V and 3 bases at J, with 13 bases between. The CDR3 length is 13 residues. Germline loops: CDR1 LNHNV, CDR2 YYDKDF (reference sequence). The CDR3 protein is CATRAAWDTEAFF. The DNA for the CDR3 is TGTGCCACCCGGGCAGCCTGGGACACTGAAGCTTTCTTT.

This clonotype appeared once. The chain couples TRBV10-3 to TRBJ2-2; D is ambiguous. Trimming removed 6 bases from V and 2 bases from J, with 1 base in between. From germline, CDR1 is ENHRY and CDR2 SYGVKD. The CDR3 is 11 residues long. The DNA of the CDR3 is TGTGCCATCAGAAACACCGGGGAGCTGTTTTTT. Translation: CAIRNTGELFF.

This sequence joins TRBV10-1 and TRBJ2-5; TRBD1 matches 8 bases. Trimming removed 0 bases from V and 3 bases from J; junction bases left unmatched: 6. Per germline, CDR1 WNHNN and CDR2 SYGVQD (reference sequence). This CDR3 has 16 amino acids. The CDR3 DNA reads TGCGCCAGCAGTGAGTCGGAAGGGACAGGAAAAGAGACCCAGTACTTC. This sequence encodes CASSESEGTGKETQYF.

The chain employs TRBV20-1 and TRBJ2-2, with D perhaps matching TRBD1 or TRBD2 (6 bases each). The CDR3 contains 17 residues. Trimming removed 0 bases from V and 7 bases from J, with 21 bases in between. Per germline, CDR1 DFQATT and CDR2 SNEGSKA (reference sequence). CDR3 bases: TGCAGTGCTAGAGATGTGGCCGGGGGCCACCCAGGCGGGGAGCTGTTTTTT. Translation gives CSARDVAGGHPGGELFF.

J is TRBJ2-7 and V is TRBV10-2, with 7 positions matching TRBD2. The germline V gene has CDR1 WSHSY and CDR2 SAAADI. CDR3 length: 17 amino acids. V lost 2 bases, J lost 3 bases, and 13 bases stayed unmatched. As DNA, the CDR3 is TGCGCCAGCAGTGAGGGCGGCAGCGGGGAACGGGGCTACGAGCAGTACGTC. As protein: CASSEGGSGERGYEQYV.